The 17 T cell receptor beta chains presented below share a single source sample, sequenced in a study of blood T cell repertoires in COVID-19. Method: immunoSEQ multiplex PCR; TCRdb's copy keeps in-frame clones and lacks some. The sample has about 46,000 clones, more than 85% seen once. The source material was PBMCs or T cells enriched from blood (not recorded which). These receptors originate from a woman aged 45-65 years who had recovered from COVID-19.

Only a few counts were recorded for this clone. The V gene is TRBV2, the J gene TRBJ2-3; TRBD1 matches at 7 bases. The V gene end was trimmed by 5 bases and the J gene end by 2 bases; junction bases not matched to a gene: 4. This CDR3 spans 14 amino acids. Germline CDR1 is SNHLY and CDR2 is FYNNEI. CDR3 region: CASSKGQDTDTQYF. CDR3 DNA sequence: TGTGCCAGCAGTAAAGGACAGGACACAGATACGCAGTATTTT.

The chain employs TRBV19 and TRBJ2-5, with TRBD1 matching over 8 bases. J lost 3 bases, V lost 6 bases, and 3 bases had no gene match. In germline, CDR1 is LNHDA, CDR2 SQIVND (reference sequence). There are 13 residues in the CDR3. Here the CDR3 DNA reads TGTGCCAGTAGCTTACAGGGGGAAGAGACCCAGTACTTC. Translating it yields CASSLQGEETQYF.

CDR3 in amino acids: CASSLGSAIYEQYF. The CDR3 region has the DNA TGTGCCAGCAGCTTAGGTAGTGCCATCTACGAGCAGTACTTC. The chain has TRBV7-9 and TRBJ2-7; D remains unclear. Between the trimmed V and J ends, which lost 1 base and 3 bases, there was a span of 10 bases. The CDR3 loop spans 14 amino acids. Germline assignment: CDR1 SEHNR and CDR2 FQNEAQ (reference sequence).

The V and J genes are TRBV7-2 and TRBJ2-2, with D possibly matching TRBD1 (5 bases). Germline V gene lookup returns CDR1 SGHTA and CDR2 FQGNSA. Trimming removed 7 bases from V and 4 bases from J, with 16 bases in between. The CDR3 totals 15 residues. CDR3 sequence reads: CASTLYDRPTGELFF. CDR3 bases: TGTGCCAGCACCCTTTATGACAGACCCACCGGGGAGCTGTTTTTT. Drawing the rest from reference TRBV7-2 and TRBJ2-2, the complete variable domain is GAGVSQSPSNKVTEKGKDVELRCDPISGHTALYWYRQSLGQGLEFLIYFQGNSAPDKSGLPSDRFSAERTGGSVSTLTIQRTQQEDSAVYLCASTLYDRPTGELFFGEGSRLTVL.

CDR3 DNA sequence: TGTGCCACCAGCAGAAACAGGGCAGGGAATTCACCCCTCCACTTT. It codes for CATSRNRAGNSPLHF. J is TRBJ1-6 and V is TRBV15, with a tentative D call TRBD1 (6 bases). Germline V CDR1 and CDR2: LNHNV, YYDKDF (reference sequence). This CDR3 contains 15 residues. Trimming took 2 bases from V and 7 from J, leaving 12 bases between them.

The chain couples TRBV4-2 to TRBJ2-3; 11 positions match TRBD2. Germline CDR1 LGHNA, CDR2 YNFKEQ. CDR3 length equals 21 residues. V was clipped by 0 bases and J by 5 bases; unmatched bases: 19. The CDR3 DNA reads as TGTGCCAGCAGCCAAGAGACGGGGCTAGCGGGAGGAGGGGGGTTTGGAGATACGCAGTATTTT. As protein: CASSQETGLAGGGGFGDTQYF.

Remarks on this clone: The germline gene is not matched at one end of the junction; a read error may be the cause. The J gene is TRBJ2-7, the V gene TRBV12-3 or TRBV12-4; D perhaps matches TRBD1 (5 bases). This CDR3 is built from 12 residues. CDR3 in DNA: TGTGCCAGCAGTACACAGGCCTTCGTCGAGAACTTC. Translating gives CASSTQAFVENF.

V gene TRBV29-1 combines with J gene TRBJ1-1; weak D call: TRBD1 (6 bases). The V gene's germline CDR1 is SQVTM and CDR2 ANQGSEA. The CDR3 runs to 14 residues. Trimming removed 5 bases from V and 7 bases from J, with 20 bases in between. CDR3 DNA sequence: TGCAGCGTTCGGGGGGCGCCCGGGAGGGTTGAAGCTTTCTTT. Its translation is CSVRGAPGRVEAFF. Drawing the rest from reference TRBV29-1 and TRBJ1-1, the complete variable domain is SAVISQKPSRDICQRGTSLTIQCQVDSQVTMMFWYRQQPGQSLTLIATANQGSEATYESGFVIDKFPISRPNLTFSTLTVSNMSPEDSSIYLCSVRGAPGRVEAFFGQGTRLTVV.

The CDR3 loop reads CASSLAPKGRAVETQYF. CDR3 sequence (DNA): TGTGCCAGCAGCTTAGCGCCTAAGGGGAGGGCCGTCGAGACCCAGTACTTC. The rearrangement links TRBV7-8 to TRBJ2-5; 7 bases line up with TRBD2. Trimming cost V 0 bases and J 5 bases; bases outside gene matches: 12. This CDR3 has 17 residues. CDR1 SGHVS and CDR2 FQNEAQ come from the germline V gene.

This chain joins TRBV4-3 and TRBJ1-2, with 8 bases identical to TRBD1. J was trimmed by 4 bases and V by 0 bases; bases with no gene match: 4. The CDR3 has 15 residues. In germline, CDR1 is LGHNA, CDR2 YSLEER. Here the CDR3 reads CASSQEIGQGYGYTF. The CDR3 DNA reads TGCGCCAGCAGCCAAGAGATAGGACAGGGCTATGGCTACACCTTC.

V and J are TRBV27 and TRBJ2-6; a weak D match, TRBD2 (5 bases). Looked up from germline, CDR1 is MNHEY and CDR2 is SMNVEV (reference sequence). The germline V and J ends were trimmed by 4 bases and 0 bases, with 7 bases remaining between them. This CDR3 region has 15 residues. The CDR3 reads CASSSRGSGANVLTF. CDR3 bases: TGTGCCAGCAGTTCCCGGGGCTCTGGGGCCAACGTCCTGACTTTC.

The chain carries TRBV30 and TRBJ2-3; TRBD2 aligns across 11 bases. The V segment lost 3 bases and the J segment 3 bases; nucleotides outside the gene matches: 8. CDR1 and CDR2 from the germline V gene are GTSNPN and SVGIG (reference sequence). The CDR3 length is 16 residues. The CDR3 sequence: CAWSGVAGGRTDTQYF. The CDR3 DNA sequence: TGTGCCTGGAGCGGGGTAGCGGGGGGGCGGACAGATACGCAGTATTTT.

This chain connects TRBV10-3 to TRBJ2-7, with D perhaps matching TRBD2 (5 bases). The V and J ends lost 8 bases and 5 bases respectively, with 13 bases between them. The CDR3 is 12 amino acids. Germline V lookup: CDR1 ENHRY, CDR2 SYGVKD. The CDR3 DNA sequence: TGTGCCATCCGGGGATTTGCTAACGAGCAGTACTTC. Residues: CAIRGFANEQYF.

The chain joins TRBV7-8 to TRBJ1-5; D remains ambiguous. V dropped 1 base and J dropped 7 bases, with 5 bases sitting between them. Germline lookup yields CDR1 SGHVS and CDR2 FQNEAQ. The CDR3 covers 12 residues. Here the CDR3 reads CASSLGGQPQHF. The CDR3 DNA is TGTGCCAGCAGCTTAGGAGGCCAGCCCCAGCATTTT.

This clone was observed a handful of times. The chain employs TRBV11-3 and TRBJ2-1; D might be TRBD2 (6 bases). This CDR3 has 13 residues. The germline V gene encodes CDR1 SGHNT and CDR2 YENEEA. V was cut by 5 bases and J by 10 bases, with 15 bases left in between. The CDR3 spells CASSHRETDEQFF. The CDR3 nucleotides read TGTGCCAGCAGCCATCGGGAGACAGACGAGCAGTTCTTC.

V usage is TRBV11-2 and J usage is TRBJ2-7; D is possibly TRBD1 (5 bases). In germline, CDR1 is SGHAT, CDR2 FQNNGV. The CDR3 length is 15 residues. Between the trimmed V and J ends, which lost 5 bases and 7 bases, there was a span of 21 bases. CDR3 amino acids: CASSLGPNPVSEQYF. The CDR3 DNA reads TGTGCCAGCAGCCTGGGGCCGAACCCCGTCAGTGAGCAGTACTTC. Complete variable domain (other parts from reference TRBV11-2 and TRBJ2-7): EAGVAQSPRYKIIEKRQSVAFWCNPISGHATLYWYQQILGQGPKLLIQFQNNGVVDDSQLPKDRFSAERLKGVDSTLKIQPAKLEDSAVYLCASSLGPNPVSEQYFGPGTRLTVT.

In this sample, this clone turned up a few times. CDR3 residues: CASSEDDGGSEQYF. The CDR3 coding sequence is TGTGCCAGCAGTGAGGATGATGGGGGCAGCGAGCAGTACTTC. The chain has TRBV2 and TRBJ2-7; TRBD1 is a possible D gene (6 bases). The V end lost 3 bases, the J end lost 6 bases, and 15 bases lay between the germline ends. Germline loops: CDR1 SNHLY, CDR2 FYNNEI. This CDR3 comprises 14 residues.